These 22 T cell receptor beta chains originate from one sample sequenced in a study of CD8 T cells in Susac syndrome. With random hexamers, roughly 0.5 to 1 ug RNA was reverse transcribed. TCRdb fed the immunoSEQ multiplex PCR reads into MiXCR, producing one record per CDR3 protein. This table holds about 120,000 distinct CDR3 sequences, roughly 95% found once. The sequenced sample consisted of CD4+ T cells from PBMCs. These receptors originate from a human donor with Susac syndrome.

The chain is built from TRBV7-2 and TRBJ2-1; maybe TRBD1 (5 bases). The CDR3 consists of 14 residues. The germline CDR1 and CDR2 sequences are SGHTA and FQGNSA. Trimming took 1 base from V and 10 from J, leaving 14 bases between them. The CDR3 protein is CASSLGRTKGEQFF. CDR3 nucleotide sequence: TGTGCCAGCAGCTTAGGACGGACCAAGGGGGAGCAGTTCTTC. Full variable domain (missing parts from reference TRBV7-2 and TRBJ2-1): GAGVSQSPSNKVTEKGKDVELRCDPISGHTALYWYRQSLGQGLEFLIYFQGNSAPDKSGLPSDRFSAERTGGSVSTLTIQRTQQEDSAVYLCASSLGRTKGEQFFGPGTRLTVL.

This clonotype was counted only a few times. The CDR3 DNA sequence: TGTGCCAGTAGTCCTCGTGGCGGTGAAAAACTGTTTTTT. Translation: CASSPRGGEKLFF. The gene calls are TRBV19 and TRBJ1-4; D gene uncertain. V shed 5 bases and J shed 7 bases, with 11 bases lying between them. There are 13 residues in the CDR3. CDR1 is LNHDA, CDR2 SQIVND, per germline (reference sequence).

The chain uses TRBV4-3 and TRBJ2-7; unclear D gene. V lost 4 bases to trimming and J lost 1 base, with 17 bases between them. Germline V lookup: CDR1 LGHNA, CDR2 YSLEER. This CDR3 spans 16 amino acids. The CDR3 here is CASSPSRDTLSYEQYF. CDR3 DNA: TGCGCCAGCAGCCCAAGTAGGGATACACTTTCCTACGAGCAGTACTTC.

This chain connects TRBV29-1 to TRBJ2-5, with TRBD2 identical over 10 bases. The CDR3 is made up of 15 amino acids. The germline V gene encodes CDR1 SQVTM and CDR2 ANQGSEA. The V gene end was trimmed by 1 base and the J gene end by 3 bases; junction bases not matched to a gene: 5. CDR3 in DNA: TGCAGCGTTGAAGTGTGGCTAGCGGGGGAAGAGACCCAGTACTTC. Its translation is CSVEVWLAGEETQYF. The full variable domain, in which reference TRBV29-1 and TRBJ2-5 provide the parts outside the CDR3, is SAVISQKPSRDICQRGTSLTIQCQVDSQVTMMFWYRQQPGQSLTLIATANQGSEATYESGFVIDKFPISRPNLTFSTLTVSNMSPEDSSIYLCSVEVWLAGEETQYFGPGTRLLVL.

The genes are TRBV2 and TRBJ2-7; D uncertain. This CDR3 is 13 amino acids long. Germline V CDR1 and CDR2: SNHLY, FYNNEI. V was shortened by 6 bases and J by 6 bases, with 15 bases between the two germline ends. DNA for the CDR3: TGTGCCAGCAGACTTTCCGGCACCTTCGAGCAGTACTTC. This codes for CASRLSGTFEQYF. Together with reference TRBV2 and TRBJ2-7, the CDR3 gives the full variable domain: EPEVTQTPSHQVTQMGQEVILRCVPISNHLYFYWYRQILGQKVEFLVSFYNNEISEKSEIFDDQFSVERPDGSNFTLKIRSTKLEDSAMYFCASRLSGTFEQYFGPGTRLTVT.

The chain couples TRBV6-5 to TRBJ2-1; unclear D gene. CDR3 length: 15 amino acids. V lost 7 bases, J lost 6 bases, and 19 bases lay in between. Germline V gene data show CDR1 as MNHEY and CDR2 as SVGAGI. The CDR3 DNA is TGTGCCAGCACTGATATATCGGTCCTTGGCAATGAGCAGTTCTTC. Translating gives CASTDISVLGNEQFF.

The chain combines TRBV30 with TRBJ2-3, with unresolved D. The CDR3 has 14 amino acids. In germline, CDR1 is GTSNPN, CDR2 SVGIG (reference sequence). V was pared by 3 bases and J by 4 bases, with 14 bases between. The CDR3 sequence: CAWSPWADSDTQYF. The CDR3 bases are TGTGCCTGGAGCCCCTGGGCAGACTCAGATACGCAGTATTTT.

As DNA, the CDR3 is TGTGCCAGCAGGGAGCTCCGCGAACGGGACGAGCAGTACTTC. Encoded protein: CASRELRERDEQYF. The rearrangement links TRBV6-6 to TRBJ2-7; no clear D. The CDR3 consists of 14 residues. The V end was cut by 6 bases, the J end by 5 bases, with 17 bases between. Germline CDR1 MNHNY, CDR2 SVGAGI (reference sequence).

The rearrangement joins TRBV9 to TRBJ2-7; D ambiguous. CDR1 and CDR2 from the germline V gene are SGDLS and YYNGEE. Trimming removed 0 bases at V and 0 bases at J, with 10 bases between. This CDR3 spans 15 amino acids. CDR3 residues: CASSVGGQSSYEQYF. DNA of the CDR3: TGTGCCAGCAGCGTAGGCGGCCAGAGCTCCTACGAGCAGTACTTC. Full variable domain (missing parts from reference TRBV9 and TRBJ2-7): DSGVTQTPKHLITATGQRVTLRCSPRSGDLSVYWYQQSLDQGLQFLIQYYNGEERAKGNILERFSAQQFPDLHSELNLSSLELGDSALYFCASSVGGQSSYEQYFGPGTRLTVT.

V usage is TRBV29-1 and J usage is TRBJ2-1; no clear D gene. The CDR3 sequence is 15 residues long. The V gene's germline CDR1 is SQVTM and CDR2 ANQGSEA. V gave up 3 bases and J gave up 7 bases, with 19 bases separating them. CDR3 amino acids: CSVDNLRTLGNEQFF. The CDR3 nucleotides are TGCAGCGTTGACAATTTACGGACCCTCGGGAATGAGCAGTTCTTC.

V is TRBV6-1 and J is TRBJ2-3, with D perhaps assigned TRBD1 or TRBD2 (5 bases each). From germline, CDR1 is MNHNS and CDR2 SASEGT. The CDR3 sequence is 12 residues long. V was pared by 2 bases and J by 8 bases, with 8 bases between. CDR3 protein: CASSERDGTQYF. DNA for the CDR3: TGTGCCAGCAGTGAACGGGACGGTACGCAGTATTTT.

V and J are TRBV7-3 and TRBJ1-1, with D uncertain. CDR1 and CDR2 from the germline V gene are SGHTA and FQGTGA. The V and J ends lost 5 bases and 4 bases respectively, with 11 bases between them. The CDR3 length is 13 residues. Here the CDR3 DNA reads TGTGCCAGCAGCGTAGGACGCAGCACTGAAGCTTTCTTT. Translated, it gives CASSVGRSTEAFF.

This chain joins TRBV6-6 and TRBJ1-5, with TRBD1 matching over 7 bases. The CDR3 has 15 amino acids. CDR1 and CDR2 (germline): MNHNY, SVGAGI (reference sequence). The junction had 7 bases not matched to a gene; V was cut back by 4 bases and J by 4 bases. CDR3: CASSSPQGSNQPQHF. For the CDR3, the DNA is TGTGCCAGCAGTTCCCCACAGGGGTCGAATCAGCCCCAGCATTTT.

The chain combines TRBV4-1 with TRBJ2-5; unclear D gene. Per the germline V gene, CDR1 is MGHRA and CDR2 is YSYEKL. The CDR3 has 17 amino acids. V was pared by 2 bases and J by 4 bases, with 20 bases between. CDR3 sequence: CASSQPSGSPARETQYF. The CDR3 region has the DNA TGCGCCAGCAGCCAACCCTCCGGGTCCCCAGCCCGAGAGACCCAGTACTTC.

This clonotype was counted a single time. The chain has TRBV5-1 and TRBJ2-3; 9 positions match TRBD2. This CDR3 is 14 amino acids long. V lost 5 bases and J lost 6; bases outside the gene matches: 7. Per germline, CDR1 SGHRS and CDR2 YFSETQ. CDR3 sequence: CASRGREGLDTQYF. The CDR3 bases are TGCGCCAGCAGAGGGCGGGAGGGCCTTGATACGCAGTATTTT.

The chain couples TRBV29-1 to TRBJ1-1; D is perhaps TRBD1 (6 bases). Germline loops: CDR1 SQVTM, CDR2 ANQGSEA. V dropped 7 bases and J dropped 1 base, with 16 bases sitting between them. The length of the CDR3 is 14 residues. In DNA form, the CDR3 reads TGCAGCGGAGGAGGGGGACACCAGAACACTGAAGCTTTCTTT. Translation gives CSGGGGHQNTEAFF.

The chain uses TRBV24-1 and TRBJ2-3, with D perhaps matching TRBD1 or TRBD2 (6 bases each). V lost 2 bases, J lost 4 bases, and 18 bases lay in between. Germline CDR1 is KGHDR and CDR2 is SFDVKD. The CDR3 has 17 amino acids. DNA for the CDR3: TGTGCCACCAGTGATTCCCATCGAGGGGGGTTGGCAGATACGCAGTATTTT. This translates into CATSDSHRGGLADTQYF.

J is TRBJ1-1 and V is TRBV18; 8 bases are a match to TRBD1. This CDR3 comprises 14 residues. The junction had 7 bases not matched to a gene; V was cut back by 6 bases and J by 4 bases. Germline V gives CDR1 KGHSH, CDR2 LQKENI. The CDR3: CASSRATGGTEAFF. The CDR3 DNA follows: TGTGCCAGCTCCCGTGCTACAGGGGGCACTGAAGCTTTCTTT.

This chain links TRBV6-5 with TRBJ1-1; D is perhaps TRBD1 (5 bases). CDR1 is MNHEY, CDR2 SVGAGI, per germline. V dropped 8 bases and J dropped 1 base, with 11 bases sitting between them. CDR3 size: 13 residues. CDR3 amino acids: CASHRDGNTEAFF. DNA for the CDR3: TGTGCCAGCCACCGGGACGGGAACACTGAAGCTTTCTTT.

The rearrangement joins TRBV5-6 to TRBJ1-2, with D possibly matching TRBD1 (6 bases). The CDR3 loop spans 14 amino acids. Germline-derived CDR1 and CDR2 are SGHDT and YYEEEE. The V end was cut by 0 bases, the J end by 0 bases, with 6 bases between. The CDR3 loop reads CASSLDRANYGYTF. The DNA for the CDR3 is TGTGCCAGCAGCTTGGACAGGGCTAACTATGGCTACACCTTC.

The chain employs TRBV29-1 and TRBJ1-1; a weak D match, TRBD1 (6 bases). This CDR3 is built from 15 residues. Trimming removed 4 bases from V and 3 bases from J, with 18 bases in between. Germline V gene data show CDR1 as SQVTM and CDR2 as ANQGSEA. In nucleotides, the CDR3 is TGCAGCGTTGTACCTCAAAGGACAGATCACACTGAAGCTTTCTTT. It encodes CSVVPQRTDHTEAFF.

This clonotype was recorded only once. This chain links TRBV11-3 with TRBJ2-1; possibly TRBD1 for D (5 bases). CDR1 and CDR2 (germline): SGHNT, YENEEA. V was clipped by 5 bases and J by 6 bases, with 11 bases between them. The CDR3 sequence is 13 residues long. The CDR3 loop reads CASSTARGNEQFF. The CDR3 DNA sequence: TGTGCCAGCAGCACCGCTAGGGGCAATGAGCAGTTCTTC.